This TCR beta chain was profiled in a study of cytomegalovirus exposure and HLA in healthy donors. Notes on the study in general: In vitro work confirmed that a few CMV-associated chains recognize CMV antigens. Researchers catalogued approximately 170 TCR beta chains as cytomegalovirus-associated.

A note on this clone: The antigen remains undetermined.

13 Jbeta primers and 60 Vbeta primers were used for the PCR. Produced via immunoSEQ multiplex PCR; TCRdb's table is partial and in-frame only. The table for this sample gives 70,000 or so clones. Germline CDR1 and CDR2: LNHDA and SQIVND (reference sequence). This CDR3 is 14 amino acids long. Trimming cost V 6 bases and J 2 bases; bases outside gene matches: 5. Nominally healthy donors provided the samples, though records likely missed some immune exposures. This receptor was obtained from a female donor in good health and CMV-seropositive. The source material was PBMCs. The chain has TRBV19 and TRBJ1-2, with 8 bases lining up with TRBD1. The CDR3: CASRRTGLNYGYTF. The CDR3 nucleotides read TGTGCCAGTAGACGGACAGGGCTGAACTATGGCTACACCTTC. Looking up the rest from reference TRBV19 and TRBJ1-2 gives the full variable domain: DGGITQSPKYLFRKEGQNVTLSCEQNLNHDAMYWYRQDPGQGLRLIYYSQIVNDFQKGDIAEGYSVSREKKESFPLTVTSAQKNPTAFYLCASRRTGLNYGYTFGSGTRLTVV.